This T cell receptor beta chain emerged from a study of PD-L1 blockade in urothelial cancer. Study information: Males with bladder-origin urothelial cancer constituted twenty-five of 29 patients. Counts from blood samples showed a median of around 150,000 T cells. Study-level findings and limits: Greater 3-week expansion of tumor-associated blood clones was recorded for durable-benefit patients.

Documented time point: peripheral blood 6 weeks after treatment start. Each individual provided 1 to 8 samples (taken pretreatment and on-treatment). The CDR3 is 16 amino acids. CDR1 and CDR2 from the germline V gene are SGHNT and YENEEA. V lost 5 bases and J lost 0, with 14 bases in between. A note on this clone: Antigen: not known.

The data were produced by immunoSEQ multiplex PCR, yet TCRdb's version contains in-frame clones alone and is incomplete. The sample holds about 110,000 clones, 91% seen once. The sample in question was PBMCs, obtained around atezolizumab (anti-PD-L1) treatment. The sequence was obtained from a man in his fifties or sixties with urothelial cancer. The rearrangement joins TRBV11-3 to TRBJ2-1, with a tentative D call TRBD1 (6 bases). This chain's CDR3 is CASSPGTRSSYNEQFF. The CDR3, as DNA: TGTGCCAGCAGCCCAGGGACACGGAGCTCCTACAATGAGCAGTTCTTC. Drawing the rest from reference TRBV11-3 and TRBJ2-1, the complete variable domain is EAGVVQSPRYKIIEKKQPVAFWCNPISGHNTLYWYLQNLGQGPELLIRYENEEAVDDSQLPKDRFSAERLKGVDSTLKIQPAELGDSAVYLCASSPGTRSSYNEQFFGPGTRLTVL.